The 11 T cell receptor beta chains reported below all come from one sample, sequenced in a study of CD8+CD57+ T cells in acquired aplastic anemia. Genomic DNA was employed as the template in profiling TCR beta VDJ and CDR3. TCRdb fed the reads into MiXCR, producing one record per CDR3 protein. This table holds about 200,000 distinct CDR3 sequences, 65% found once. Flow cytometry had shown expanded CD8+CD57+ cells in the patients chosen for sequencing. Sequencing was performed on sorted CD4+, CD8+, or CD8+CD57+ T cells (not recorded which) from PBMCs. The receptor source for this set is a human donor with aplastic anemia.

J is TRBJ1-1 and V is TRBV7-9, with D perhaps matching TRBD1 (6 bases). Germline loops: CDR1 SEHNR, CDR2 FQNEAQ (reference sequence). This CDR3 comprises 14 residues. Trimming took off 0 bases at V and 7 bases at J, with 12 bases between the two ends. The CDR3 bases are TGTGCCAGCAGCTTAGCAGGGGGAGAGGGTGAAGCTTTCTTT. Translating it yields CASSLAGGEGEAFF.

The genes are TRBV9 and TRBJ2-3, with no clear D. The CDR3 sequence is 15 residues long. Between the trimmed V and J ends, which lost 0 bases and 0 bases, there was a span of 8 bases. The germline V gene encodes CDR1 SGDLS and CDR2 YYNGEE. In DNA form, the CDR3 reads TGTGCCAGCAGCGTAGACGACTCCAGCACAGATACGCAGTATTTT. Its translation is CASSVDDSSTDTQYF.

The chain is built from TRBV5-4 and TRBJ2-7; 8 nucleotides agree with TRBD1. The ends lost 4 bases at V and 2 bases at J; junction bases unmatched: 8. Germline V gene sequence: CDR1 SGHNT, CDR2 YYREEE (reference sequence). The CDR3 covers 15 residues. The chain's CDR3 is CASSPRTGLPYEQYF. The CDR3 DNA is TGTGCCAGCAGCCCCAGGACAGGGCTACCCTACGAGCAGTACTTC.

This chain uses TRBV7-2 with TRBJ2-7; D might be TRBD2 (7 bases). This CDR3 has 15 residues. V was cut by 5 bases and J by 4 bases, with 18 bases left in between. Germline CDR1 reads SGHTA; CDR2 reads FQGNSA. The DNA of the CDR3 is TGTGCCAGCAGCAAAAGGGGGGAGCGGGGTTACGAGCAGTACTTC. Translating gives CASSKRGERGYEQYF. The entire variable domain, with the rest obtained from reference TRBV7-2 and TRBJ2-7, is as follows: GAGVSQSPSNKVTEKGKDVELRCDPISGHTALYWYRQSLGQGLEFLIYFQGNSAPDKSGLPSDRFSAERTGGSVSTLTIQRTQQEDSAVYLCASSKRGERGYEQYFGPGTRLTVT.

This clonotype appeared a few times. V usage is TRBV20-1 and J usage is TRBJ2-7; weak D call: TRBD2 (5 bases). Trimming cost V 3 bases and J 2 bases, with 14 bases left between them. The CDR3 runs to 14 residues. Germline V CDR1 and CDR2: DFQATT, SNEGSKA (reference sequence). CDR3 nucleotide sequence: TGCAGTGCTAGTCGGGGAGCAGGTCCCTACGAGCAGTACTTC. Its translation is CSASRGAGPYEQYF.

In its sample, this clonotype was seen once. Sequence at one end of the junction differs from germline and may be a read error. The genes are TRBV24-1 and TRBJ2-7; 9 bases match TRBD1. The CDR3 contains 13 residues. Germline CDR1 is KGHDR and CDR2 is SFDVKD. As DNA, the CDR3 is TGTGCCACCCAAACAGGGGGCTCCTACGGGCAGTACTTC. Protein product: CATQTGGSYGQYF.

This clonotype was observed a handful of times. The chain combines TRBV12-3 or TRBV12-4 with TRBJ1-1; D call uncertain. V lost 5 bases to trimming and J lost 8 bases, with 12 bases between them. CDR3 size: 12 residues. The CDR3 region has the DNA TGTGCCAGCAGTCCCTCCCTCCTGGAAGCTTTCTTT. It yields the protein CASSPSLLEAFF.

The chain combines TRBV7-9 with TRBJ2-7, with D uncertain. With 1 base removed from V and 7 bases from J, the gap between germline ends came to 14 bases. CDR3 length: 14 residues. Per germline, CDR1 SEHNR and CDR2 FQNEAQ (reference sequence). This CDR3 is CASSLEGRAREQYF. CDR3 in DNA: TGTGCCAGCAGCTTAGAGGGTCGAGCGCGGGAGCAGTACTTC. Based on the CDR3 plus reference TRBV7-9 and TRBJ2-7, the full variable domain is DTGVSQNPRHKITKRGQNVTFRCDPISEHNRLYWYRQTLGQGPEFLTYFQNEAQLEKSRLLSDRFSAERPKGSFSTLEIQRTEQGDSAMYLCASSLEGRAREQYFGPGTRLTVT.

The rearrangement joins TRBV7-8 to TRBJ1-2; D is unclear. CDR1 is SGHVS and CDR2 is FQNEAQ in the germline V gene. CDR3 size: 13 residues. Trimming removed 5 bases at V and 8 bases at J, with 15 bases between. The DNA of the CDR3 is TGTGCCAGCAGCCCAGGACCCTCGGGAGGCTACACCTTC. As protein: CASSPGPSGGYTF.

The CDR3 protein is CSVVTGGSKNIQYF. CDR3 in DNA: TGCAGCGTTGTAACAGGGGGCTCCAAAAACATTCAGTACTTC. The V call is TRBV29-1, the J call TRBJ2-4; 9 bases match TRBD1. The CDR3 runs to 14 residues. Unmatched junction bases numbered 3, after V lost 4 bases and J lost 2 bases. CDR1 is SQVTM, CDR2 ANQGSEA, per germline.

The table lists this clonotype with a few counts. The junction departs from germline at one end; a sequencing error may be responsible. The J gene is TRBJ2-2, the V gene TRBV7-9; D may match TRBD1 or TRBD2 (5 bases each). This CDR3 spans 11 amino acids. Per the germline V gene, CDR1 is SEHNR and CDR2 is FQNEAQ (reference sequence). The CDR3 protein is CASSLGGVLFF. In nucleotides, the CDR3 is TGTGCCAGCAGCTTAGGAGGGGTGCTGTTTTTT.